Following are 22 T cell receptor beta chains from one sample sequenced in a study of T cells in Graves' hyperthyroidism and ophthalmopathy. Template material for amplifying TCR beta CDR3 regions consisted of RNA transcripts. First-round RT-PCR of the TCR CDR3 relied on the HTBI primer set. Via MiXCR, TCRdb re-called the multiplex PCR reads, giving one row per CDR3 protein. Here the sample spans approximately 520,000 distinct CDR3 sequences, around a quarter being singletons. The sequenced sample was blood. All receptors come from a woman younger than 45 with Graves' ophthalmopathy.

This clonotype was counted ten times or more. The chain joins TRBV6-5 to TRBJ1-2; D gene uncertain. Germline V gene sequence: CDR1 MNHEY, CDR2 SVGAGI. The V end lost 7 bases, the J end lost 5 bases, and 17 bases lay between the germline ends. The CDR3 spans 14 residues. The CDR3 region has the DNA TGTGCCAGCACGTTAGTTTCGGACTCTTATGGCTACACCTTC. Residues: CASTLVSDSYGYTF.

The table lists this clonotype with many counts. The chain is built from TRBV12-3 or TRBV12-4 and TRBJ1-3; no firm D call. This CDR3 region has 13 residues. V was clipped by 3 bases and J by 1 base, with 4 bases between them. As DNA, the CDR3 is TGTGCCAGCAGTTTCCTGTCTGGAAACACCATATATTTT. Its translation is CASSFLSGNTIYF.

As regards this clonotype: A much bigger clone sits one base away, suggesting this may be a read error. The chain combines TRBV6-1 with TRBJ2-1; tentatively, D is TRBD2 (5 bases). CDR1 is MNHNS, CDR2 SASEGT, per germline. The CDR3 covers 12 residues. The CDR3 coding sequence is TGTACCAGCAGTCGGAACGGGGATGAGCAGTTCTTC. This sequence encodes CTSSRNGDEQFF.

This clonotype was seen more than once but under ten times. V usage is TRBV27 and J usage is TRBJ1-2; the D is unclear. V was pared by 5 bases and J by 4 bases, with 17 bases between. The CDR3 runs to 15 residues. Germline loops: CDR1 MNHEY, CDR2 SMNVEV (reference sequence). The CDR3 nucleotides read TGTGCCAGCAGTCCAAAGACCACTGGGAGCTATGGCTACACCTTC. This gives the protein CASSPKTTGSYGYTF.

The chain recombines TRBV14 with TRBJ2-7; D is perhaps TRBD1 or TRBD2 (6 bases each). Per germline, CDR1 SGHDN and CDR2 FVKESK. Trimming removed 4 bases from V and 6 bases from J, with 16 bases in between. This CDR3 contains 14 residues. The CDR3 loop reads CASSPGASVAEQYF. CDR3 sequence (DNA): TGTGCCAGCAGCCCAGGGGCTAGCGTGGCCGAGCAGTACTTC.

Many counts were recorded for this clonotype. This rearrangement joins TRBV28 to TRBJ1-5; D might be TRBD1 (6 bases). The CDR3 consists of 12 residues. Trimming stripped 7 bases from V and 10 bases from J, with 14 bases between. CDR1 MDHEN and CDR2 SYDVKM come from the germline V gene. The CDR3 loop reads CASTNLGGPQHF. As DNA, the CDR3 is TGTGCCAGCACCAACCTAGGGGGTCCCCAGCATTTT.

J is TRBJ1-5 and V is TRBV12-3 or TRBV12-4; no firm D call. This CDR3 has 12 residues. Trimming removed 0 bases from V and 6 bases from J, with 3 bases in between. The CDR3 protein is CASSLAAQPQHF. In nucleotides, the CDR3 is TGTGCCAGCAGTTTAGCCGCTCAGCCCCAGCATTTT.

In this sample, this clonotype turned up a few times. One end of the junction varies from germline; a read error may be responsible. The rearrangement uses TRBV6-2 or TRBV6-3 and TRBJ2-4; D gene uncertain. In germline, CDR1 is MNHEY, CDR2 SVGEGT. The CDR3 loop spans 14 amino acids. For the CDR3, the DNA is TGTGCCAGCAAAGACCCCGTAGCCAAAAACATTAAGTACTTC. This encodes CASKDPVAKNIKYF.

This clonotype was detected many times. The chain couples TRBV4-1 to TRBJ2-5; 9 positions agree with TRBD1. Trimming at V came to 2 bases and at J to 2 bases, leaving 9 bases not matched to a gene. Germline values: CDR1 MGHRA, CDR2 YSYEKL. The CDR3 has 17 amino acids. The DNA for the CDR3 is TGCGCCAGCAGCCAATTTTTACCCGGGACAGGGCAAGAGACCCAGTACTTC. As protein: CASSQFLPGTGQETQYF.

V gene TRBV7-9 combines with J gene TRBJ2-5; D is possibly TRBD2 (5 bases). There are 13 residues in the CDR3. Per germline, CDR1 SEHNR and CDR2 FQNEAQ (reference sequence). Trimming removed 2 bases from V and 5 bases from J, with 9 bases in between. The CDR3 here is CASSLSRRETQYF. For the CDR3, the DNA is TGTGCCAGCAGCTTAAGCCGGAGGGAGACCCAGTACTTC.

This clonotype was recorded at least ten times. The chain couples TRBV4-3 to TRBJ2-6; D gene ambiguous. The CDR3 spans 17 residues. Trimming stripped 0 bases from V and 3 bases from J, with 12 bases between. Germline CDR1 reads LGHNA; CDR2 reads YSLEER. DNA of the CDR3: TGCGCCAGCAGCCAAGATCTGAGCACAGTTGGGGCCAACGTCCTGACTTTC. Its protein is CASSQDLSTVGANVLTF.

Comment on this clonotype: A much bigger clone sits one base away, suggesting this may be a read error. The gene calls are TRBV27 and TRBJ1-1; maybe TRBD1 (5 bases). Germline CDR1 is MNHEY and CDR2 is SMNVEV (reference sequence). This CDR3 has 16 residues. Deletions cut 2 bases from V and 0 bases from J, with 13 bases between. CDR3 sequence: CASSLTSRGLNTEAFF. DNA for the CDR3: TGTGCCAGCAGTTTAACATCAAGGGGTTTGAACACTGAAGCTTTCTTT.

This clonotype was detected many times. The J gene is TRBJ2-7, the V gene TRBV12-3 or TRBV12-4; D uncertain. Deletions cut 5 bases from V and 9 bases from J, with 17 bases between. The CDR3 runs to 13 residues. The CDR3 spells CASSLRTLHGQYF. The CDR3 DNA reads TGTGCCAGCAGTCTACGGACCCTCCACGGGCAGTACTTC.

This clonotype has a count of ten or more. The chain is built from TRBV6-5 and TRBJ1-5; D gene uncertain. This CDR3 spans 15 amino acids. Trimming removed 0 bases at V and 1 base at J, with 7 bases between. The germline gives CDR1 MNHEY, CDR2 SVGAGI. CDR3 residues: CASSYSRESNQPQHF. The CDR3 DNA follows: TGTGCCAGCAGTTACTCGAGGGAGAGCAATCAGCCCCAGCATTTT.

CDR3 sequence reads: CASSPHDRREQYF. DNA for the CDR3: TGTGCCAGCAGTCCTCACGACAGGAGGGAGCAGTACTTC. The rearrangement joins TRBV27 to TRBJ2-7; weak D call: TRBD1 (6 bases). V dropped 5 bases and J dropped 7 bases, with 15 bases sitting between them. CDR3 length: 13 residues. The germline gives CDR1 MNHEY, CDR2 SMNVEV (reference sequence).

The J gene is TRBJ2-2, the V gene TRBV10-3, with a possible D match to TRBD2 (6 bases). CDR3 length: 15 amino acids. V was shortened by 3 bases and J by 5 bases, with 13 bases between the two germline ends. Germline loops: CDR1 ENHRY, CDR2 SYGVKD. The CDR3 loop reads CAISDSGRKTGELFF. Here the CDR3 DNA reads TGTGCCATCAGTGATTCAGGGAGGAAAACCGGGGAGCTGTTTTTT.

The chain links TRBV6-1 to TRBJ2-7, with TRBD1 matching 10 bases. The V segment lost 7 bases and the J segment 3 bases; nucleotides outside the gene matches: 9. The CDR3 spans 15 residues. Germline CDR1 and CDR2: MNHNS and SASEGT. CDR3 nucleotides: TGTGCCAGCACCCCCCCGGGACAGGGGAACTACGAGCAGTACTTC. Amino acids: CASTPPGQGNYEQYF.

This rearrangement joins TRBV2 to TRBJ1-6; D is possibly TRBD1 (6 bases). CDR3 length: 17 residues. Germline V gene data show CDR1 as SNHLY and CDR2 as FYNNEI. V lost 6 bases to trimming and J lost 0 bases, with 15 bases between them. CDR3: CASRRTEQRSYNSPLHF. The CDR3 nucleotides read TGTGCCAGCAGAAGGACAGAGCAACGCTCCTATAATTCACCCCTCCACTTT.

This clonotype showed up many times. The chain recombines TRBV6-5 with TRBJ1-1; 7 nucleotides agree with TRBD1. The CDR3 consists of 14 residues. J gave up 4 bases and V 2 bases, and 4 bases lay outside the gene matches. Germline-derived CDR1 and CDR2 are MNHEY and SVGAGI. CDR3 sequence: CASSYGTVGTEAFF. DNA of the CDR3: TGTGCCAGCAGTTACGGGACAGTGGGCACTGAAGCTTTCTTT.

The chain carries TRBV30 and TRBJ1-5; no clear D. Between the trimmed V and J ends, which lost 0 bases and 4 bases, there was a span of 7 bases. Germline V gene data show CDR1 as GTSNPN and CDR2 as SVGIG (reference sequence). The CDR3 has 13 residues. CDR3 DNA sequence: TGTGCCTGGAGTGTACAGCCTAATCAGCCCCAGCATTTT. It translates to CAWSVQPNQPQHF.

This rearrangement joins TRBV13 to TRBJ1-1; D unclear. Trimming took 3 bases from V and 4 from J, leaving 9 bases between them. The CDR3 has 13 residues. Germline V gene sequence: CDR1 PRHDT, CDR2 FYEKMQ (reference sequence). The CDR3: CASSFPPITEAFF. DNA for the CDR3: TGTGCCAGCAGCTTTCCCCCGATCACTGAAGCTTTCTTT.

The chain uses TRBV6-1 and TRBJ1-5; D perhaps matches TRBD1 (6 bases). The germline CDR1 and CDR2 sequences are MNHNS and SASEGT. This CDR3 has 14 residues. Between the trimmed V and J ends, which lost 2 bases and 3 bases, there was a span of 8 bases. The CDR3 bases are TGTGCCAGCAGTGAAAGGGGGAACAATCAGCCCCAGCATTTT. Protein sequence: CASSERGNNQPQHF.